This TCR beta chain was sequenced for a study of blood T cell repertoires in COVID-19. The CDR3 consists of 14 residues. Germline trimming cut 5 bases from V and 2 bases from J; bases unmatched to any gene: 6. Germline-derived CDR1 and CDR2 are SEHNR and FQNEAQ (reference sequence). TCRdb's table, derived via immunoSEQ multiplex PCR, lists solely in-frame clones and lacks some. Here the sample spans roughly 86,000 clones, approximately 85% being singletons. The TCR was taken from a woman over 75 with COVID-19, enrolled during active disease. The chain is built from TRBV7-9 and TRBJ2-7; 7 bases are a match to TRBD1. Specimen: peripheral blood. The CDR3 protein is CASSPDREAYEQYF. In DNA, the CDR3 is TGTGCCAGCAGCCCCGACAGGGAAGCCTACGAGCAGTACTTC.